Listed below are T cell receptor beta chains from one sample, sequenced in a study of blood T cell repertoires in COVID-19. The table came from immunoSEQ multiplex PCR; TCRdb's copy has only in-frame clones and leaves some out. Of approximately 290,000 clones in the sample, about 89% were seen once. Input material: peripheral blood. The source of these receptors is a woman between 25 and 40 years old with COVID-19, enrolled during active disease. Both conserved end residues are part of each CDR3. D genes are given only for firm matches. Rows may omit the clone size; those that give it use once, few, many or a size class.

D gene,V gene,J gene,CDR3 length,clone size,CDR3 protein,CDR3 DNA
-,TRBV6-5,TRBJ2-2,15,few,CASSPNRAPPGELFF,TGTGCCAGCAGCCCGAACAGGGCCCCACCCGGGGAGCTGTTTTTT
-,TRBV3-1/TRBV3-2,TRBJ2-5,16,-,CASSQDRRAKQETQYF,TGTGCCAGCAGCCAAGATCGGAGAGCAAAACAAGAGACCCAGTACTTC
TRBD1,TRBV18,TRBJ1-6,15,-,CASSPQGESGSPLHF,TGTGCCAGCTCCCCACAGGGGGAGTCCGGTTCACCCCTCCACTTT
TRBD1,TRBV6-5,TRBJ2-7,13,-,CASSPDRVYEQYF,TGTGCCAGCAGTCCCGACAGGGTCTACGAGCAGTACTTC
-,TRBV4-1,TRBJ2-2,14,-,CASSQGQATGELFF,TGCGCCAGCAGCCAAGGGCAGGCCACCGGGGAGCTGTTTTTT
TRBD1,TRBV5-8,TRBJ1-2,13,-,CASRGQGYFGYTF,TGTGCCAGCAGGGGACAGGGTTATTTTGGCTACACCTTC
TRBD2,TRBV5-8,TRBJ2-7,17,-,CASSSGLAGGLAYEQYF,TGTGCCAGCAGCTCAGGACTAGCGGGAGGGTTAGCCTACGAGCAGTACTTC
TRBD2,TRBV4-1,TRBJ2-1,14,-,CASSRTRAYNEQFF,TGCGCCAGCAGCCGGACTAGAGCTTACAATGAGCAGTTCTTC
TRBD1,TRBV5-6,TRBJ1-2,17,-,CASSSRTGGGKGYGYTF,TGTGCCAGCAGCTCGCGGACAGGGGGTGGGAAGGGCTATGGCTACACCTTC
-,TRBV27,TRBJ1-6,17,-,CASSLSRGFNGNSPLHF,TGTGCCAGCAGTTTATCAAGAGGATTCAATGGTAATTCACCCCTCCACTTT
TRBD1,TRBV5-6,TRBJ2-2,15,-,CASSQGQGATGELFF,TGTGCCAGCAGCCAGGGACAGGGGGCGACCGGGGAGCTGTTTTTT
TRBD1,TRBV19,TRBJ2-1,13,-,CASGTGRRDEQFF,TGTGCCAGTGGGACAGGGAGGAGGGATGAGCAGTTCTTC
TRBD2,TRBV11-1,TRBJ2-1,16,-,CASSPPGLATYNEQFF,TGTGCCAGCAGCCCACCGGGACTAGCCACCTACAATGAGCAGTTCTTC
-,TRBV6-4,TRBJ2-2,14,-,CASSRGVGTGELFF,TGTGCCAGCAGTCGGGGAGTAGGCACCGGGGAGCTGTTTTTT
-,TRBV9,TRBJ2-7,14,-,CASSVGGPAGEQYF,TGTGCCAGCAGCGTAGGAGGGCCCGCGGGGGAGCAGTACTTC
-,TRBV30,TRBJ2-5,14,-,CAWSVLQPGETQYF,TGTGCCTGGAGTGTTCTCCAGCCCGGGGAGACCCAGTACTTC
TRBD1,TRBV24-1,TRBJ2-3,17,once,CATSGTDPGQGRDTQYF,TGTGCCACCAGTGGGACCGATCCGGGACAGGGTAGGGATACGCAGTATTTT
TRBD1,TRBV5-3,TRBJ1-5,18,-,CARSPFDGTGYSNQPQHF,TGTGCCAGAAGCCCGTTCGATGGGACAGGGTATAGCAATCAGCCCCAGCATTTT
-,TRBV6-5,TRBJ1-6,15,-,CASSLESSYNSPLHF,TGTGCCAGCAGCCTAGAAAGCTCCTATAATTCACCCCTCCACTTT
TRBD1,TRBV3-1/TRBV3-2,TRBJ2-6,17,-,CASSQDVWTGQVGVLTF,TGTGCCAGCAGCCAAGATGTGTGGACAGGGCAAGTAGGCGTCCTGACTTTC
TRBD1,TRBV5-1,TRBJ2-5,14,-,CASTFTGAIETQYF,TGCGCCAGCACCTTTACAGGGGCCATAGAGACCCAGTACTTC
TRBD1,TRBV5-1,TRBJ2-7,15,-,CASSPTGQGSYEQYF,TGCGCCAGCAGCCCTACGGGACAGGGCTCCTACGAGCAGTACTTC